This T cell receptor beta chain was recorded in a study of shared clonotypes between healthy human individuals. Whole-study findings and limits: What rarefaction showed was incomplete sorted-subset sequencing despite large depth.

Germline CDR1 and CDR2: KGHSH and LQKENI. Losses at the gene ends were 4 bases for V and 3 bases for J; bases not matched to a gene: 5. The CDR3 contains 15 residues. Healthy adults negative for HIV, lacking recent acute infections or vaccinations, served as donors. Researchers partitioned CD4+ cells into CD45RA+ naive and CD45RA-negative memory subsets. To note about this clone: What it binds is not known.

Sequenced by immunoSEQ multiplex PCR; TCRdb stores in-frame clones only, minus some. The data contain roughly 2,500,000 clones, over 85% of them singletons. This receptor was taken from a young man in good health. Some clones in this sample may be carry-over from other donors' samples. V and J are TRBV18 and TRBJ2-7, with 11 bases lining up with TRBD2. The specimen was naive CD4+ T cells from PBMCs. Regarding subset: CD45RA+ positively selected. The CDR3: CASSLGLAELYEQYF. CDR3 coding DNA: TGTGCCAGCTCACTGGGACTAGCGGAACTCTACGAGCAGTACTTC.